This TCR beta chain came from a study of regulatory T cells in long-lasting Graves disease (dated by TCRdb to about 2021). Regarding the research as a whole: Persistent Graves' disease meant more than 5 years of antithyroid drug treatment with TSH receptor autoantibodies that stayed positive. Persistent Graves' disease patients were compared with newly diagnosed Graves' disease patients by peripheral blood TCR sequencing and RNA sequencing. The study took place in China and was registered as a clinical trial. A total of 33 samples underwent TCR sequencing, from about 13 patients with persistent Graves' disease and 20 or so patients with newly diagnosed Graves' disease. On average, persistent Graves' disease patients in the clinical cohort had been on antithyroid drugs for about 9.3 years. The paper as a whole reports these results and caveats: Persistent disease showed preferential use of TRBV28, TRBJ1-2 and TRBJ2-5, whereas newly diagnosed disease favored TRBV20-1 and TRBJ2-1. A larger number of public clonotypes was shared among persistent patients (about 2,700) than among newly diagnosed patients (around 880). The authors noted that the small sample size was a limitation that may lower accuracy. Compared with newly diagnosed patients, patients with persistent Graves' disease had lower TCR Shannon entropy and fewer highly expanded clones, which suggests clonal expansion. Only peripheral blood was studied, because thyroid tissue, the primary lesion, was inaccessible. Sequencing and analysis were limited to the TCR beta chain.

In the case of this clonotype: No antigen is known for it. One base away there is no much larger clone; base qualities are not given.

Reading the label with the study, this specimen's time point is: persistent/refractory GD, antithyroid drugs over 5 years with positive TRAb. For both TCR sequencing and RNA sequencing, RNA was extracted from PBMCs in TRIzol. The diagnosis of Graves' disease followed American Thyroid Association guidelines. Recruitment of patients was carried out at an endocrinology department in Xi'an, China. Each patient gave approximately 10 milliliters of peripheral blood, collected in an EDTA anticoagulant tube. PBMCs were isolated by Ficoll Paque Plus density gradient separation without further T cell sorting. An Agilent 2100 Bioanalyzer and agarose gel were used to check RNA quality, and a NanoDrop 2000 was used to measure RNA concentration. The junction shows trimming of 2 bases on V and 2 bases on J, and the gene matches do not reach 5 bases of it. The germline V gene supplies CDR1 KGHDR and CDR2 SFDVKD. From the cysteine up to the phenylalanine, the CDR3 has a length of 16 residues. Only CDR3 DNA remains: 48 bases, in frame from the first base.

The receptor library was made with multiplex PCR. The data were produced on an Illumina HiSeq 4000. To build TCR beta libraries, CDR3 regions were amplified by Arm-PCR using iRepertoire HTBI primers. Before sequencing, the PCR products underwent gel purification. On the authors' methods: Across samples, 60 to 70 TRBV and around 15 TRBJ segments were identified and used for gene usage analysis of CDR3 amino acid clonotypes. COPE and FqMerger were used to merge filtered high-quality paired reads into contigs. Contigs were aligned with BLAST to IMGT TRBV, TRBD and TRBJ reference genes, and CDR3 was defined per IMGT. Any clonotype with a frequency above 0.1% was counted as a highly expanded clone. Shannon entropy served as the measure of repertoire diversity, while the Gini coefficient captured V-J evenness. Public clonotypes were defined as clonotypes shared by more than one individual. In TCRdb, the public reads were trimmed at Q25 with fastp and aligned with MiXCR, with productive beta chains retained. Every CDR3 protein is listed once, alongside the most common genes and DNA of its rows. The V and J calls were determined by TCRdb, not by the authors. The sample has hundreds of thousands of distinct CDR3 sequences on record, less than 25% of them singletons. The ten biggest clones cover approximately 7.8% of the sample.

The clonotype comes from a female donor with Graves disease. This chain joins TRBV24-1 to TRBJ2-3; TRBD2 matches 8 bases in the middle. The material was peripheral blood mononuclear cells (PBMCs), obtained when the disease was refractory, from a patient treated with antithyroid drugs. CDR3 protein: CATSDYSGSNTDTQYF. The sequence in DNA is TGTGCCACCAGTGATTACAGCGGGAGCAACACAGATACGCAGTATTTT.